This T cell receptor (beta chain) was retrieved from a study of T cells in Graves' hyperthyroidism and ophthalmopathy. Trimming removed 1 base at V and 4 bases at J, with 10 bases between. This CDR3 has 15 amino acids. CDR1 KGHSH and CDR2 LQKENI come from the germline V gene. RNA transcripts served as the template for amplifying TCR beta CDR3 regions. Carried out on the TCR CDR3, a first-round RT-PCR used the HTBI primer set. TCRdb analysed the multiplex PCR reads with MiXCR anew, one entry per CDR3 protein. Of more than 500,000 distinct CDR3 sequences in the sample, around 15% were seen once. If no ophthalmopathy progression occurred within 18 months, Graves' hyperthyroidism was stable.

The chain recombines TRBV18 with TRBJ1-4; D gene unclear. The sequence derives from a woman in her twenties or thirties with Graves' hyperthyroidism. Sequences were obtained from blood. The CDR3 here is CASSPLVEVNEKLFF. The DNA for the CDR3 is TGTGCCAGCTCACCACTTGTGGAGGTTAATGAAAAACTGTTTTTT.